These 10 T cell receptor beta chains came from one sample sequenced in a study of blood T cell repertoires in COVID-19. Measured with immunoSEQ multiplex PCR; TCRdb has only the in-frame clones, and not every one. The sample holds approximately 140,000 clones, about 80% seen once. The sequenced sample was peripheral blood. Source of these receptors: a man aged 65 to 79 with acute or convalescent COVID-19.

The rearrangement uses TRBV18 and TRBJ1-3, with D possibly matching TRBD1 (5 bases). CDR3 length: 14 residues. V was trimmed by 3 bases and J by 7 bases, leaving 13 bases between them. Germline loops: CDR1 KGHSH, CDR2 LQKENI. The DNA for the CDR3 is TGTGCCAGCTCACCGGGGCAGGATTACAACACCATATATTTT. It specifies CASSPGQDYNTIYF.

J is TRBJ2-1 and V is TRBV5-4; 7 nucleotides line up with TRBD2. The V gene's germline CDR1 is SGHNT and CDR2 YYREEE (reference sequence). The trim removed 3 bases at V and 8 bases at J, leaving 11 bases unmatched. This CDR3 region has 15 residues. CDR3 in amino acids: CASSSLISGSDEQFF. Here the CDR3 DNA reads TGTGCCAGCAGCTCTCTGATTAGCGGGTCGGATGAGCAGTTCTTC.

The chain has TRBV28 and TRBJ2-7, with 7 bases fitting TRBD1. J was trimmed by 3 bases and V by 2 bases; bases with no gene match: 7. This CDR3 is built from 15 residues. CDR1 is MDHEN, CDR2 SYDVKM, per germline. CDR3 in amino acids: CASSLVGTVNYEQYF. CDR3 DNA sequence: TGTGCCAGCAGTTTAGTCGGGACAGTGAACTACGAGCAGTACTTC.

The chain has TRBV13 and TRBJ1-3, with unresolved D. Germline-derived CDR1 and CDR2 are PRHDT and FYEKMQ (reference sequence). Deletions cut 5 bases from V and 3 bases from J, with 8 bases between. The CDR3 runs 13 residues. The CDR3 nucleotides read TGTGCCAGCAGCCTCTATAATGGAAACACCATATATTTT. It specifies CASSLYNGNTIYF.

The CDR3 sequence: CASSPGQGNTGELFF. The CDR3 region has the DNA TGTGCCAGCTCCCCGGGACAGGGGAACACCGGGGAGCTGTTTTTT. This chain links TRBV27 with TRBJ2-2, with 9 bases identical to TRBD1. The germline gives CDR1 MNHEY, CDR2 SMNVEV (reference sequence). V lost 8 bases to trimming and J lost 1 base; unmatched junction nucleotides: 5. The CDR3 extends over 15 amino acids.

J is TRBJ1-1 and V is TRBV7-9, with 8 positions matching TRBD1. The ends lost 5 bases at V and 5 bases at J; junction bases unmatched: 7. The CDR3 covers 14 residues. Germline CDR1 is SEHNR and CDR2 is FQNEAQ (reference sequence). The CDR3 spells CASSRGQGRTEAFF. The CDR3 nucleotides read TGTGCCAGCAGCCGTGGACAGGGTAGGACTGAAGCTTTCTTT.

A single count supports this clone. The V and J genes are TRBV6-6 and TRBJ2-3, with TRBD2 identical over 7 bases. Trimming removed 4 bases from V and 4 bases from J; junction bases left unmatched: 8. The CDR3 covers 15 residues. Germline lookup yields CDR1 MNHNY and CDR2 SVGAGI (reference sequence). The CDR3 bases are TGTGCCAGCAGTTTACCAGCGGGGTTGTCAGATACGCAGTATTTT. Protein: CASSLPAGLSDTQYF.

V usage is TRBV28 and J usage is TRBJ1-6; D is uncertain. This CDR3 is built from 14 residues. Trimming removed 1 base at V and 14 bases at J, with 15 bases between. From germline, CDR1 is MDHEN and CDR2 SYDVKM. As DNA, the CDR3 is TGTGCCAGCAGTTTATCCCTGGACTCACGGTCCCTCCACTTT. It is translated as CASSLSLDSRSLHF.

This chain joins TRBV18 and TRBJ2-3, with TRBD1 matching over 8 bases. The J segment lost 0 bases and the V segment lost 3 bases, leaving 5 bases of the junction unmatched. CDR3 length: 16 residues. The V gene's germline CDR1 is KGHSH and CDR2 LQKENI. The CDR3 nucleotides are TGTGCCAGCTCACCCAGACAGGGGCGGAGCACAGATACGCAGTATTTT. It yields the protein CASSPRQGRSTDTQYF.

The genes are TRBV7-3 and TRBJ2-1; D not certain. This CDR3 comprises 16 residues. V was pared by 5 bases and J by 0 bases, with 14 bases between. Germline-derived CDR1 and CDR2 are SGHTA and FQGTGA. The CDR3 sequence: CASSPMRGASYNEQFF. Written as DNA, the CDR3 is TGTGCCAGCAGCCCGATGCGCGGAGCCTCCTACAATGAGCAGTTCTTC.